Sequencing of this TCR beta chain was carried out in a study of spatial heterogeneity in lung cancer. Looking at the study overall: PBMC samples from follow-up, when available, were sequenced at a median of roughly two years post-resection. Alpha-chain sequences were consistently detected less often than beta-chain sequences.

This sample's time point: blood at routine non-recurrence follow-up after resection. The sequenced material consisted of unsorted whole RNA from tumor, nontumor lung or frozen PBMC. Whole-study results and caveats: The appearance of ubiquitous expanded tumor TCRs in blood was greater at resection than follow-up.

Each TCR cDNA molecule carried a unique molecular identifier. TCRdb re-derived calls from the 5' RACE reads in MiXCR, one entry per CDR3 protein. The sample shows some 54,000 distinct CDR3 sequences, 6% to 8.5% of them seen only once. CDR3 length equals 14 residues. Germline CDR1 SGHRS, CDR2 YFSETQ. V was pared by 0 bases and J by 2 bases, with 6 bases between. A note on this clonotype: Its matching antigen is unknown.

The rearrangement joins TRBV5-1 to TRBJ2-1; D gene unclear. The specimen was PBMCs, collected at follow-up. The source is a female donor with early-stage non-small cell lung cancer. As DNA, the CDR3 is TGCGCCAGCAGCTTGGCGACAACCTACAATGAGCAGTTCTTC. Translated: CASSLATTYNEQFF.